The rows below give T cell receptor beta chains drawn from one sample of a study of breast tumors, draining lymph nodes, adjacent tissues. Via MiXCR, TCRdb re-called the multiplex PCR reads, giving one row per CDR3 protein. The sample carries 290,000 or so distinct CDR3 sequences, more than 30% recorded once. Sequences were obtained from axillary lymph node tissue. All receptors derive from a female donor with breast cancer. Some clones in this sample may be carry-over from other donors' samples. Each CDR3 is given with its conserved first and last residue. A D gene is named only where the DNA matches it firmly. Clone sizes are given selectively: once, few, many, or a class where the clone is expanded.

size: many
J: TRBJ1-4
D: TRBD1
V: TRBV10-3
DNA: TGTGCCATCCGGACAGGGGGCGATGAAAAACTGTTTTTT
CDR3: CAIRTGGDEKLFF

size: NA
J: TRBJ1-4
D: NA
V: TRBV20-1
DNA: TGCAGTGCTAGAGATTGGGGGGCAACTAATGAAAAACTGTTTTTT
CDR3: CSARDWGATNEKLFF

size: NA
J: TRBJ1-1
D: TRBD1
V: TRBV7-9
DNA: TGTGCCAGCAGCTTATCGTCGACAGGGGGCGGAGCTTTCTTT
CDR3: CASSLSSTGGGAFF

size: few
J: TRBJ2-1
D: NA
V: TRBV19
DNA: TGTGCCAGTAGTACCCGGGACTTAATGAATGAGCAGTTCTTC
CDR3: CASSTRDLMNEQFF

size: many
J: TRBJ2-2
D: NA
V: TRBV10-3
DNA: TGTGCCATCAGTGGGACGGGCACCGGGGAGCTGTTTTTT
CDR3: CAISGTGTGELFF

size: many
J: TRBJ2-5
D: NA
V: TRBV5-1
DNA: TGCGCCAGCAGGACGGGGGAGACCCAGTACTTC
CDR3: CASRTGETQYF

size: few
J: TRBJ1-1
D: NA
V: TRBV12-3/TRBV12-4
DNA: TGTGCCAGCAGTTTCCCGACGAGGAACACTGAAGCTTTCTTT
CDR3: CASSFPTRNTEAFF

size: many
J: TRBJ1-2
D: NA
V: TRBV5-8
DNA: TGTGCCAGCAGCCCTGACAGCGGAATTAGGGGCTACACCTTC
CDR3: CASSPDSGIRGYTF

size: NA
J: TRBJ2-2
D: TRBD2
V: TRBV25-1
DNA: TGTGCCAAAGTACTAGCGGGAGCGACCGGGGAGCTGTTTTTT
CDR3: CAKVLAGATGELFF

size: many
J: TRBJ2-7
D: TRBD1
V: TRBV7-8
DNA: TGTGCCAGCAGCTTAGAGGACAGGGGTTCCTACGAGCAGTACTTC
CDR3: CASSLEDRGSYEQYF